This TCR beta chain is drawn from a study of T cell changes during pregnancy in multiple sclerosis. This clone was detected once. Some clones are missing from TCRdb's copy, which holds only in-frame ones; the method was immunoSEQ multiplex PCR. The data show 38,000 or so clones, around nine tenths seen once. Germline CDR1 reads SGHVS; CDR2 reads FNYEAQ. The CDR3 extends over 15 amino acids. V lost 2 bases and J 3 bases, leaving 14 bases between the germline ends. The chain uses TRBV7-6 and TRBJ2-7, with a weak D call TRBD2 (5 bases). The sequenced sample was peripheral blood, obtained before pregnancy. This receptor was obtained from a female donor with multiple sclerosis, enrolled in a pregnancy study. DNA of the CDR3: TGTGCCAGCAGCTTAAGCCAAGCGGCCAACTACGAGCAGTACTTC. Protein: CASSLSQAANYEQYF. Based on the CDR3 plus reference TRBV7-6 and TRBJ2-7, the full variable domain is GAGVSQSPRYKVTKRGQDVALRCDPISGHVSLYWYRQALGQGPEFLTYFNYEAQQDKSGLPNDRFSAERPEGSISTLTIQRTEQRDSAMYRCASSLSQAANYEQYFGPGTRLTVT.